This T cell receptor beta chain originates from a study of T cell clones after liver transplantation. Study information: Three of the eight recipients were HCV-positive; the rest had non-autoimmune, non-viral transplant indications. The study, taken as a whole, reports: Compared with third party-reactive sequences, donor-reactive ones declined more, independent of withdrawal success.

Germline assignment: CDR1 MRHNA and CDR2 SNTAGT. This CDR3 contains 13 residues. The V end lost 6 bases, the J end lost 4 bases, and 12 bases lay between the germline ends. Measured with immunoSEQ multiplex PCR; TCRdb has only the in-frame clones, and not every one. The table has tens of thousands of clones, about 80% seen once; the top ten hold about 0.79%. This clone occurred a few times. Its specificity is not known. This chain uses TRBV6-4 with TRBJ1-2; D is unresolved. This sample comprised CD4+ T cells from blood, obtained 12 months after liver transplant. The TCR sequence derives from a human patient who received a liver transplant. A subset of T cells may come from the graft donor. The CDR3 coding sequence is TGTGCCAGCAGCATTATCGTTGGCTATGGCTACACCTTC. It translates to CASSIIVGYGYTF.